Listed below are T cell receptor beta chains from one sample, sequenced in a study of cytomegalovirus exposure and HLA in healthy donors. Libraries were prepared by immunoSEQ multiplex PCR; TCRdb keeps only in-frame clonotypes and omits some of them. The ten most abundant clones cover 22% of a sample with 20,000 to 25,000 clones. The sample consisted of PBMCs. The receptors originated from a man aged 60 to 69 in good health and CMV-seropositive. Both conserved end residues are trimmed from each CDR3. Each record gives: J gene, V gene, CDR3 length, CDR3 protein.

TRBJ1-1,TRBV6-1,12,ASSRQGMNTEAF
TRBJ2-3,TRBV7-9,14,ASSFDKRGFTDTQY
TRBJ2-7,TRBV4-1,12,ASSRGQGTYEQY
TRBJ2-2,TRBV5-6,15,ASSLPGLGGNAGELF
TRBJ2-7,TRBV29-1,10,SVEDRNYEQY
TRBJ2-3,TRBV29-1,14,SVEDNLAGRADTQY
TRBJ1-1,TRBV7-2,11,ASRRTGFAEAF
TRBJ2-3,TRBV2,13,ASSDAGLGTDTQY
TRBJ1-1,TRBV6-5,13,ASSYSTGGRTEAF
TRBJ2-5,TRBV2,10,ASRFQMETQY
TRBJ2-7,TRBV25-1,12,ASSLGQGVNEQY
TRBJ2-5,TRBV6-1,13,ASRSLAGGRETQY
TRBJ2-3,TRBV18,14,ASSPTSLTVADTQY
TRBJ2-5,TRBV9,12,ASTSSAGGENQY
TRBJ1-1,TRBV18,13,ASSPQAGRNTEAF
TRBJ2-6,TRBV7-6,15,ASSLVPGGSGANVLT
TRBJ2-1,TRBV4-1,15,ASSQDLSGDFYNEQF
TRBJ1-2,TRBV7-9,11,ASSLGGNYGYT
TRBJ2-7,TRBV7-2,13,ASSLVFGGAYEQY
TRBJ2-5,TRBV4-1,13,ASSLQGTQAETQY
TRBJ2-1,TRBV7-6,11,ASSLNGNNEQF
TRBJ2-7,TRBV9,13,ASSVGTAGPYEQY
TRBJ2-1,TRBV7-8,13,ASSLSGGRYNEQF
TRBJ2-1,TRBV5-4,15,ASSLLAGGLYYNEQF
TRBJ1-1,TRBV19,14,ASSTPGQGVNTEAF
TRBJ2-2,TRBV6-5,12,ASSGLAGVGELF
TRBJ1-1,TRBV6-1,11,ASSPQGLAEAF
TRBJ1-1,TRBV6-1,13,ASSVSRQGPTEAF
TRBJ1-5,TRBV2,11,ASKGSNNQPQH
TRBJ2-7,TRBV7-2,11,ASSPRSAYEQY
TRBJ2-3,TRBV7-2,13,ASSLARQLTDTQY
TRBJ2-7,TRBV6-5,12,ATRLDRVTYEQY
TRBJ2-7,TRBV30,9,AWGSSYEQY